These 20 T cell receptor beta chains share one sample of origin, sequenced in a study of T cells in Graves' hyperthyroidism and ophthalmopathy. The TCR beta CDR3 regions underwent amplification using RNA transcripts as the source. HTBI primers drove first-round RT-PCR of the TCR CDR3. MiXCR, run by TCRdb on the multiplex PCR reads, gives a single entry per CDR3 protein. In the table there are fewer than 450,000 distinct CDR3 sequences, 15% of which are singletons. Material: blood. Receptor source: a woman aged 60 to 75 with Graves' ophthalmopathy.

This clonotype was seen many times. The chain is built from TRBV14 and TRBJ1-1; no clear D gene. V lost 1 base to trimming and J lost 0 bases, with 9 bases between them. This CDR3 contains 15 residues. In germline, CDR1 is SGHDN, CDR2 FVKESK. CDR3 nucleotides: TGTGCCAGCAGCCAAGCAGGAAACATGAACACTGAAGCTTTCTTT. It translates to CASSQAGNMNTEAFF.

The rearrangement uses TRBV27 and TRBJ1-2; a weak D match, TRBD1 (6 bases). CDR1 and CDR2 from the germline V gene are MNHEY and SMNVEV (reference sequence). The length of the CDR3 is 15 residues. V was shortened by 4 bases and J by 7 bases, with 19 bases between the two germline ends. The CDR3 sequence is CASSSLLRGAFGYTF. In DNA, the CDR3 is TGTGCCAGCAGTTCCCTACTACGGGGGGCGTTTGGCTACACCTTC.

V usage is TRBV12-5 and J usage is TRBJ2-1; D may be TRBD1 (5 bases). V dropped 1 base and J dropped 4 bases, with 11 bases sitting between them. Germline-derived CDR1 and CDR2 are LGHNT and FRNRAP. CDR3 length: 15 amino acids. The CDR3 region has the DNA TGTGCTAGTGGTTTGGGCAGCTCAGGGTACAATGAGCAGTTCTTC. It codes for CASGLGSSGYNEQFF.

The chain is built from TRBV7-9 and TRBJ2-5; a possible D gene is TRBD2 (7 bases). The germline CDR1 and CDR2 sequences are SEHNR and FQNEAQ (reference sequence). This CDR3 is built from 14 residues. V lost 0 bases, J lost 4 bases, and 9 bases lay in between. This CDR3 reads CASSLAAGAETQYF. The DNA for the CDR3 is TGTGCCAGCAGCTTAGCGGCGGGGGCAGAGACCCAGTACTTC. Full variable domain (rest looked up from reference TRBV7-9 and TRBJ2-5): DTGVSQNPRHKITKRGQNVTFRCDPISEHNRLYWYRQTLGQGPEFLTYFQNEAQLEKSRLLSDRFSAERPKGSFSTLEIQRTEQGDSAMYLCASSLAAGAETQYFGPGTRLLVL.

The chain couples TRBV29-1 to TRBJ2-1, with 9 bases fitting TRBD2. The CDR3 consists of 14 residues. CDR1 is SQVTM, CDR2 ANQGSEA, per germline. V lost 4 bases, J lost 6 bases, and 7 bases stayed unmatched. CDR3 region: CSVGRLADLNEQFF. The CDR3 DNA sequence: TGCAGCGTTGGCCGACTAGCGGACCTCAATGAGCAGTTCTTC.

This clonotype came up many times. The gene calls are TRBV7-3 and TRBJ1-5; D not resolved. Trimming shortened V by 0 bases and J by 0 bases, and 15 bases separated the two germline ends. Germline CDR1 and CDR2: SGHTA and FQGTGA. There are 18 residues in the CDR3. The CDR3 is CASSLTGRRTYSNQPQHF. CDR3 in DNA: TGTGCCAGCAGCTTAACTGGTCGCAGAACCTATAGCAATCAGCCCCAGCATTTT.

There are a few counts of this clonotype. The chain employs TRBV28 and TRBJ2-5; weak D call: TRBD2 (6 bases). Per germline, CDR1 MDHEN and CDR2 SYDVKM. Deletions cut 7 bases from V and 1 base from J, with 13 bases between. The CDR3 is 14 amino acids. For the CDR3, the DNA is TGTGCCAGCAATCCCACCGGGGGCCAAGAGACCCAGTACTTC. It translates to CASNPTGGQETQYF. Using reference TRBV28 and TRBJ2-5 for the parts outside the CDR3, the full variable domain is DVKVTQSSRYLVKRTGEKVFLECVQDMDHENMFWYRQDPGLGLRLIYFSYDVKMKEKGDIPEGYSVSREKKERFSLILESASTNQTSMYLCASNPTGGQETQYFGPGTRLLVL.

This clonotype was seen repeatedly, ten times or more. This rearrangement joins TRBV7-2 to TRBJ2-3; D not resolved. Germline lookup yields CDR1 SGHTA and CDR2 FQGNSA. This CDR3 spans 13 amino acids. Trimming cost V 2 bases and J 6 bases, with 9 bases left between them. CDR3 DNA sequence: TGTGCCAGCAGCTTAACTACCCCGGATACGCAGTATTTT. Translated: CASSLTTPDTQYF. The whole variable domain, filled in from reference TRBV7-2 and TRBJ2-3, reads GAGVSQSPSNKVTEKGKDVELRCDPISGHTALYWYRQSLGQGLEFLIYFQGNSAPDKSGLPSDRFSAERTGGSVSTLTIQRTQQEDSAVYLCASSLTTPDTQYFGPGTRLTVL.

The chain uses TRBV4-1 and TRBJ1-6, with a weak D call TRBD1 (5 bases). CDR3 size: 14 residues. V lost 4 bases and J lost 6, with 10 bases in between. CDR1 is MGHRA and CDR2 is YSYEKL in the germline V gene. The CDR3 reads CASSRGGGNSPLHF. In nucleotides, the CDR3 is TGCGCCAGCAGCCGGGGGGGTGGTAATTCACCCCTCCACTTT.

The J gene is TRBJ2-1, the V gene TRBV28, with D possibly matching TRBD2 (5 bases). Germline V gene sequence: CDR1 MDHEN, CDR2 SYDVKM. V lost 11 bases to trimming and J lost 4 bases, with 12 bases between them. CDR3 length equals 12 residues. The CDR3 protein is CAGSGTYNEQFF. As DNA, the CDR3 is TGTGCCGGATCGGGAACTTACAATGAGCAGTTCTTC.

This chain's CDR3 is CATWTSGDNEQFF. The CDR3 nucleotides are TGTGCCACCTGGACTAGCGGAGACAATGAGCAGTTCTTC. The V and J genes are TRBV28 and TRBJ2-1, with 10 bases that match TRBD2. V was clipped by 10 bases and J by 5 bases; unmatched bases: 5. Germline CDR1 and CDR2: MDHEN and SYDVKM. This CDR3 contains 13 residues.

The chain is built from TRBV28 and TRBJ2-4, with D tentatively TRBD1 (7 bases). CDR1 is MDHEN and CDR2 is SYDVKM in the germline V gene. There are 15 residues in the CDR3. The V end lost 4 bases, the J end lost 6 bases, and 16 bases lay between the germline ends. Written as DNA, the CDR3 is TGTGCCAGCAGTTGGGGCGGGACAGACCTAAACATTCAGTACTTC. Its protein is CASSWGGTDLNIQYF. Full variable domain (outside the CDR3, taken from reference TRBV28 and TRBJ2-4): DVKVTQSSRYLVKRTGEKVFLECVQDMDHENMFWYRQDPGLGLRLIYFSYDVKMKEKGDIPEGYSVSREKKERFSLILESASTNQTSMYLCASSWGGTDLNIQYFGAGTRLSVL.

This chain connects TRBV5-1 to TRBJ2-6; the match to TRBD1 covers 10 bases. This CDR3 has 16 residues. Looked up from germline, CDR1 is SGHRS and CDR2 is YFSETQ. The J segment lost 2 bases and the V segment lost 6 bases, leaving 5 bases of the junction unmatched. CDR3 DNA sequence: TGCGCCAGCACCGGGACAGGGGTAACTGGGGCCAACGTCCTGACTTTC. Encoded protein: CASTGTGVTGANVLTF. The complete variable domain, with remaining parts taken from reference TRBV5-1 and TRBJ2-6, reads KAGVTQTPRYLIKTRGQQVTLSCSPISGHRSVSWYQQTPGQGLQFLFEYFSETQRNKGNFPGRFSGRQFSNSRSEMNVSTLELGDSALYLCASTGTGVTGANVLTFGAGSRLTVL.

In this sample, this clonotype turned up many times. The genes are TRBV6-1 and TRBJ2-1; D gene unclear. The length of the CDR3 is 11 residues. V lost 7 bases, J lost 4 bases, and 5 bases lay in between. Germline V CDR1 and CDR2: MNHNS, SASEGT. This CDR3 reads CASIQYNEQFF. The CDR3 DNA reads TGTGCCAGCATTCAATACAATGAGCAGTTCTTC.

On this clonotype: Given a much more abundant clone one base away, this may be a read error. Likely a read error: the CDR3 ends without its conserved phenylalanine or tryptophan. The V call is TRBV12-3 or TRBV12-4, the J call TRBJ2-3; unclear D gene. This CDR3 has 15 residues. Trimming left V 6 bases short and J 2 bases short, with 15 bases between. CDR3 loop: CASSRPGGYTDTQYS. The CDR3 DNA follows: TGTGCCAGCAGCCGACCGGGTGGGTACACAGATACGCAGTATTCT.

This clonotype appeared many times. The gene calls are TRBV20-1 and TRBJ1-5, with D possibly TRBD1 on 6 matching bases. Germline V CDR1 and CDR2: DFQATT, SNEGSKA (reference sequence). The CDR3 is made up of 13 amino acids. V lost 3 bases, J lost 5 bases, and 11 bases lay in between. In nucleotides, the CDR3 is TGCAGTGCTAGCTGGGGGCTGCATCAGCCCCAGCATTTT. Encoded protein: CSASWGLHQPQHF.

This clonotype occurred a few times. This sequence joins TRBV9 and TRBJ2-3; 7 bases agree with TRBD2. Germline loops: CDR1 SGDLS, CDR2 YYNGEE. J lost 4 bases, V lost 0 bases, and 2 bases had no gene match. The CDR3 covers 14 residues. CDR3 in DNA: TGTGCCAGCAGCGTAGTTGGGAGGGCAGATACGCAGTATTTT. It is translated as CASSVVGRADTQYF.

This clonotype has just one count. The genes are TRBV20-1 and TRBJ2-5, with a possible D match to TRBD2 (6 bases). V lost 0 bases to trimming and J lost 6 bases, with 14 bases between them. CDR1 and CDR2 from the germline V gene are DFQATT and SNEGSKA (reference sequence). The CDR3 totals 14 residues. The CDR3 nucleotides are TGCAGTGCTAGAGACCGGGCCGCGGGGCAGACCCAGTACTTC. Encoded protein: CSARDRAAGQTQYF.

With respect to this clonotype: A read error may account for a junction end that differs from germline. The chain employs TRBV12-3 or TRBV12-4 and TRBJ2-2, with D perhaps TRBD2 (6 bases). This CDR3 is built from 11 residues. CDR3 DNA sequence: TGTGCCAGTCTAGCGTCCGGGGGGCTGTTTTTT. Protein sequence: CASLASGGLFF.

This clonotype showed up many times. The chain recombines TRBV20-1 with TRBJ1-5; TRBD1 agrees at 8 bases. CDR3 length: 14 amino acids. Germline V lookup: CDR1 DFQATT, CDR2 SNEGSKA (reference sequence). V was pared by 0 bases and J by 6 bases, with 4 bases of the junction left unmatched. CDR3 sequence: CSARDGQGRQPQHF. Here the CDR3 DNA reads TGCAGTGCTAGAGACGGACAGGGTCGTCAGCCCCAGCATTTT.